This is a list of T cell receptor beta chains from one sample in a study of blood T cells in healthy people across ages. TCRdb independently ran MiXCR on the 5' RACE reads; one entry per CDR3 protein. The profile shows hundreds of thousands of distinct CDR3 sequences, around three fifths of them singletons. Sequenced input: blood. The receptors derive from a man in his sixties in good health. Each CDR3 is given with its conserved first and last residue. Fields, in order: clone size, J gene, D gene, V gene, CDR3 DNA, CDR3 protein. A D gene is named only where the DNA matches it firmly. Expanded clones get a size class; other rows say once, few or many, or leave the size out.

>.|TRBJ2-1|TRBD1|TRBV12-3/TRBV12-4
TGTGCCAGCAGTCTCAGGGGGAGTGGGTACAATGAGCAGTTCTTC
CASSLRGSGYNEQFF
>few|TRBJ1-2|.|TRBV7-2
TGTGCCAGCAGCTTAGCCTCAACGGGAGGCTACACCTTC
CASSLASTGGYTF
>.|TRBJ2-7|.|TRBV27
TGTGCCAGCCCGGACAACGGATCGACCTCCTGCGAGCAGTACTTC
CASPDNGSTSCEQYF
>.|TRBJ2-3|TRBD2|TRBV9
TGTGCCAGCAGCGTAGGGTTCAAGCGGGGGAACCCTGATACGCAGTATTTT
CASSVGFKRGNPDTQYF
>.|TRBJ2-7|TRBD2|TRBV7-2
TGTGCCAGCAGCCTTGACAGCGGGGCCCTCGAGCAGTACTTC
CASSLDSGALEQYF
>many|TRBJ1-5|.|TRBV6-2/TRBV6-3
TGTGCCAGCAGATCCGGTAGGGCTAGCAATCAGCCCCAGCATTTT
CASRSGRASNQPQHF
>.|TRBJ1-2|.|TRBV27
TGTGCCAGCAGAGGATTTGGGGACGGACCCTATGGCTACACCTTC
CASRGFGDGPYGYTF
>.|TRBJ2-5|TRBD1|TRBV20-1
TGCAGTGCTAGCCGGACAGGGGCCGAGACCCAGTACTTC
CSASRTGAETQYF
>.|TRBJ2-7|TRBD1|TRBV12-3/TRBV12-4
TGTGCCAGCAGGGGGACAGGAGGCCAGCCCTACGAGCAGTACTTC
CASRGTGGQPYEQYF
>.|TRBJ2-7|TRBD1|TRBV29-1
TGCAGCGTCCTCCGGGACAGCTACGAGCAGTACTTC
CSVLRDSYEQYF
>many|TRBJ2-1|.|TRBV29-1
TGCAGCGTCTATGGGACCCCAGGGGTCAATGAGCAGTTCTTC
CSVYGTPGVNEQFF
>many|TRBJ2-7|.|TRBV28
TGTGCCAGCAGCCGCGGGACCAGAGACGAGCAGTACTTC
CASSRGTRDEQYF
>.|TRBJ1-2|TRBD1|TRBV7-8
TGTGCCAGCAGCTTAAGTTTGGGGACAGTTCGCGATGGCTACACCTTC
CASSLSLGTVRDGYTF
>few|TRBJ1-4|.|TRBV4-1
TGCGCCAGCAGCTTCCGGGAGCTCAGAATTGGTGAAAAACTGTTTTTT
CASSFRELRIGEKLFF
>.|TRBJ2-5|TRBD2|TRBV7-2
TGTGCCAGCAGCTTAGGGGGACTAGCGGAGACCCAGTACTTC
CASSLGGLAETQYF